The rows below give T cell receptor beta chains drawn from one sample of a study of beta chain features in type 1 diabetes. TCRdb's copy holds only in-frame clones and misses some; the assay was immunoSEQ multiplex PCR. Among about 300,000 clones listed, approximately 13% were seen once. Sequenced: naive CD4+ T cells from blood. The source is a woman aged 18-29 years with type 1 diabetes. The CDR3 runs from the conserved cysteine through the conserved F or W. A D gene is named only where the DNA matches it firmly. Only some rows state a clone size, as once, few, many or a class for expanded clones.

CASSLAGTSANEQFF,TGTGCCAGCAGCCTAGCCGGGACTAGCGCCAATGAGCAGTTCTTC,TRBD2,TRBV7-9,NA,TRBJ2-1,15
CASSRDSSSDTQYF,TGTGCCAGCAGCAGGGACTCATCCTCAGATACGCAGTATTTT,NA,TRBV2,NA,TRBJ2-3,14
CASRRRGEQYF,TGTGCCAGCAGAAGACGGGGCGAGCAGTACTTC,NA,TRBV28,NA,TRBJ2-7,11
CASSKDTSGEGSYEQYF,TGTGCCAGCAGCAAAGATACTAGCGGGGAAGGCTCCTACGAGCAGTACTTC,NA,TRBV21-1,NA,TRBJ2-7,17
CASSLGGGAGTYNEQFF,TGTGCCAGCAGCTTGGGAGGGGGAGCGGGAACCTACAATGAGCAGTTCTTC,NA,TRBV5-4,few,TRBJ2-1,17
CASALNRAEWGYTF,TGTGCCAGCGCGCTTAACAGGGCCGAGTGGGGCTACACCTTC,NA,TRBV27,few,TRBJ1-2,14
CASSSPPGLAIEGGQFF,TGTGCCAGCAGCTCCCCACCGGGACTAGCAATCGAGGGCGGGCAGTTCTTC,TRBD2,TRBV5-4,few,TRBJ2-1,17
CASRANTGELFF,TGTGCCAGCAGAGCAAACACCGGGGAGCTGTTTTTT,NA,TRBV28,few,TRBJ2-2,12
CASSLGGDGYTF,TGTGCCAGCTCCCTGGGAGGGGATGGCTACACCTTC,NA,TRBV18,few,TRBJ1-2,12
CASSSRGTSGQETQYF,TGTGCCAGCAGCTCTCGGGGGACTAGCGGCCAAGAGACCCAGTACTTC,TRBD2,TRBV5-4,NA,TRBJ2-5,16
CASSSGGQRALYGYTF,TGCGCCAGCAGCTCGGGAGGTCAGCGGGCCCTTTATGGCTACACCTTC,NA,TRBV5-1,few,TRBJ1-2,16
CASRDSDNEQFF,TGCGCCAGCAGGGACAGCGACAATGAGCAGTTCTTC,NA,TRBV5-1,few,TRBJ2-1,12
CASGPSLNQPQHF,TGTGCCAGCGGGCCTTCTCTGAATCAGCCCCAGCATTTT,NA,TRBV6-1,few,TRBJ1-5,13
CAWALTGQTEAFF,TGTGCCTGGGCCCTCACAGGGCAGACTGAAGCTTTCTTT,NA,TRBV30,few,TRBJ1-1,13
CASSGGSSGYQETQYF,TGTGCCAGCAGTGGGGGGTCTAGCGGCTACCAAGAGACCCAGTACTTC,TRBD2,TRBV25-1,few,TRBJ2-5,16
CASSLTGVQFF,TGTGCCAGCAGCTTAACAGGGGTGCAGTTCTTC,TRBD1,TRBV7-9,NA,TRBJ2-1,11
CSASFQETQYF,TGCAGTGCTAGCTTTCAAGAGACCCAGTACTTC,NA,TRBV20-1,few,TRBJ2-5,11
CASSLNRQIPEAFF,TGTGCCAGCAGTTTAAACAGACAGATCCCTGAAGCTTTCTTT,NA,TRBV27,NA,TRBJ1-1,14
CASSREGANVLTF,TGCGCCAGCAGCCGGGAGGGGGCCAACGTCCTGACTTTC,NA,TRBV5-1,NA,TRBJ2-6,13
CASSLGRVANYGYTF,TGTGCCAGCAGCCTAGGACGGGTCGCTAACTATGGCTACACCTTC,NA,TRBV11-3,few,TRBJ1-2,15
CAWSASIRNQPQHF,TGTGCCTGGAGTGCTAGTATCAGAAATCAGCCCCAGCATTTT,NA,TRBV30,NA,TRBJ1-5,14
CASSYLGRIDQPQHF,TGTGCCAGCAGTTACCTGGGGCGGATAGATCAGCCCCAGCATTTT,NA,TRBV6-6,NA,TRBJ1-5,15
CASTRGYEQFF,TGTGCCAGCACCAGGGGGTATGAGCAGTTCTTC,TRBD1,TRBV6-5,few,TRBJ2-1,11
CASGIAGTSEQYF,TGTGCCAGCGGGATAGCGGGGACGTCCGAGCAGTACTTC,TRBD2,TRBV6-5,few,TRBJ2-7,13
CSVATGSATDTQYF,TGCAGCGTTGCGACAGGCTCCGCCACAGATACGCAGTATTTT,NA,TRBV29-1,many,TRBJ2-3,14
CASSHRLAIGEQFF,TGTGCCAGCAGTCACAGACTAGCCATAGGTGAGCAGTTCTTC,TRBD2,TRBV27,NA,TRBJ2-1,14
CASSVSTWETQYF,TGTGCCAGCAGCGTCAGTACGTGGGAGACCCAGTACTTC,NA,TRBV9,few,TRBJ2-5,13
CASSEAVARGRETQYF,TGTGCCAGCAGTGAAGCGGTGGCCAGGGGGCGGGAGACCCAGTACTTC,TRBD1,TRBV2,NA,TRBJ2-5,16
CASSPGHLSNQPQHF,TGTGCCAGCAGCCCGGGACACCTTAGCAATCAGCCCCAGCATTTT,NA,TRBV6-5,NA,TRBJ1-5,15
CASSLAPVDEQFF,TGTGCCAGCAGCTTGGCCCCCGTAGATGAGCAGTTCTTC,NA,TRBV5-4,few,TRBJ2-1,13
CASSGGRSTDTQYF,TGTGCCAGTAGTGGCGGGAGGAGCACAGATACGCAGTATTTT,TRBD2,TRBV19,few,TRBJ2-3,14
CATTRERAYNEQFF,TGTGCCACCACGCGGGAGAGGGCCTACAATGAGCAGTTCTTC,TRBD2,TRBV11-2,few,TRBJ2-1,14
CASSQDRNSEPGGDEQYF,TGCGCCAGCAGCCAAGATCGGAATAGCGAACCGGGCGGCGACGAGCAGTACTTC,NA,TRBV4-1,NA,TRBJ2-7,18
CASSLVAGGSYNEQFF,TGTGCCAGCAGCCTCGTAGCGGGTGGCTCCTACAATGAGCAGTTCTTC,TRBD2,TRBV7-2,few,TRBJ2-1,16
CASSPSGVGDRSHYGYTF,TGTGCCAGCAGCCCCTCGGGCGTCGGGGACAGATCCCATTATGGCTACACCTTC,TRBD1,TRBV11-2,NA,TRBJ1-2,18
CASSLARTVSTDTQYF,TGCGCCAGCAGCTTGGCCCGGACAGTTAGCACAGATACGCAGTATTTT,NA,TRBV5-1,few,TRBJ2-3,16
CASSRLQGRGNEKLFF,TGTGCCAGCAGCCGACTACAGGGGCGAGGTAATGAAAAACTGTTTTTT,NA,TRBV21-1,few,TRBJ1-4,16
CAWSKGVSQPQHF,TGTGCCTGGAGCAAGGGGGTGTCTCAGCCCCAGCATTTT,NA,TRBV30,NA,TRBJ1-5,13
CACGGKQPQHF,TGTGCCTGTGGGGGGAAGCAGCCCCAGCATTTT,NA,TRBV30,NA,TRBJ1-5,11
CASSWGLALKETQYF,TGCGCCAGCAGCTGGGGACTAGCTTTAAAAGAGACCCAGTACTTC,TRBD2,TRBV5-1,NA,TRBJ2-5,15
CASSRGAGGGPGDTQYF,TGTGCCAGCAGCCGAGGAGCTGGGGGAGGGCCGGGAGATACGCAGTATTTT,TRBD2,TRBV5-4,NA,TRBJ2-3,17
CASSFTGEYNEQFF,TGCGCCAGCAGCTTCACAGGGGAGTACAATGAGCAGTTCTTC,TRBD1,TRBV5-1,NA,TRBJ2-1,14
CASSHHSGTGVGETQYF,TGTGCCAGCAGCCATCACTCCGGGACAGGAGTAGGAGAGACCCAGTACTTC,TRBD1,TRBV14,NA,TRBJ2-5,17
CASSLSRLVNEQFF,TGTGCCAGCAGTTTGTCCCGACTTGTTAATGAGCAGTTCTTC,NA,TRBV27,few,TRBJ2-1,14
CASSSSGQLLEQYF,TGCGCCAGCAGCTCGTCGGGACAACTCCTCGAGCAGTACTTC,NA,TRBV5-1,few,TRBJ2-7,14
CASSQDGIGRQPQHF,TGCGCCAGCAGCCAAGACGGGATAGGGCGTCAGCCCCAGCATTTT,NA,TRBV4-3,NA,TRBJ1-5,15
CASKGGGETQYF,TGTGCCTCCAAAGGGGGGGGAGAGACCCAGTACTTC,NA,TRBV30,few,TRBJ2-5,12
CASRGQADTGELFF,TGTGCCAGCAGGGGACAGGCAGACACCGGGGAGCTGTTTTTT,TRBD1,TRBV2,NA,TRBJ2-2,14
CASSGRGSLEQFF,TGTGCCAGCAGTGGACGGGGAAGTTTGGAGCAGTTCTTC,NA,TRBV7-2,NA,TRBJ2-1,13
CASSISTVTDTQYF,TGTGCCAGTAGTATTTCCACAGTCACAGATACGCAGTATTTT,NA,TRBV19,NA,TRBJ2-3,14
CASSLGGTPNAGELFF,TGTGCCAGCAGCTTAGGCGGGACTCCCAATGCCGGGGAGCTGTTTTTT,NA,TRBV13,few,TRBJ2-2,16
CAWSGGYDVRTQYF,TGTGCCTGGAGTGGCGGGTACGATGTGCGGACCCAGTACTTC,NA,TRBV30,few,TRBJ2-5,14
CASSFFSGGPYEQYF,TGTGCCAGCAGTTTCTTTAGCGGAGGGCCCTACGAGCAGTACTTC,NA,TRBV27,NA,TRBJ2-7,15